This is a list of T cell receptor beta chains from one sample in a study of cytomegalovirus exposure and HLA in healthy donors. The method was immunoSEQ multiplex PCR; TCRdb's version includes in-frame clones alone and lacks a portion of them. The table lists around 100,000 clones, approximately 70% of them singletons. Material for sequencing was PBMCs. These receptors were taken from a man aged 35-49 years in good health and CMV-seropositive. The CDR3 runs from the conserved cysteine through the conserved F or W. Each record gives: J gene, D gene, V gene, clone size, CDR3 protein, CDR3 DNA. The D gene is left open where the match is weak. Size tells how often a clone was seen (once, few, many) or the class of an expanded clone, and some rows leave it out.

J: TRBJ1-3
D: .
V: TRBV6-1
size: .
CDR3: CASSEPWPGNTIYF
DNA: TGTGCCAGCAGTGAACCATGGCCTGGAAACACCATATATTTT

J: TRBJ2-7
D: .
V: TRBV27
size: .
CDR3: CASSPDSSSYEQYF
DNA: TGTGCCAGCAGCCCAGACAGTTCTTCCTACGAGCAGTACTTC

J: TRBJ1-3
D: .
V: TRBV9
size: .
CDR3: CASSVAGAGDSGNTIYF
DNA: TGTGCCAGCAGCGTAGCTGGGGCAGGAGACTCTGGAAACACCATATATTTT

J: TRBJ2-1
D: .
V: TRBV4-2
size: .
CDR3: CASSRLADNEQFF
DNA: TGTGCCAGCAGCCGGTTAGCGGACAATGAGCAGTTCTTC

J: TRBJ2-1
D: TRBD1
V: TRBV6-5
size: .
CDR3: CASIGTGNEQFF
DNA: TGTGCCAGCATCGGGACAGGTAATGAGCAGTTCTTC

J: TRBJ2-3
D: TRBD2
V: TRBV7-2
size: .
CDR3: CASSLAHASGSGNF
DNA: TGTGCCAGCAGCTTAGCTCACGCTAGCGGGAGTGGGAATTTT

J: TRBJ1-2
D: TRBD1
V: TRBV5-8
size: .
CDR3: CASSHRQGSYGYTF
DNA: TGTGCCAGCAGCCACCGACAGGGCTCATATGGCTACACCTTC

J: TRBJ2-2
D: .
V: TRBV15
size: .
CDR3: CATSRDFGVSGELFF
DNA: TGTGCCACCAGCAGGGACTTCGGTGTGTCAGGGGAGCTGTTTTTT

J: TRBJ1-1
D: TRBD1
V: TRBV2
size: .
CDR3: CASSNRPDREDTEAFF
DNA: TGTGCCAGCAGCAACCGGCCGGACAGGGAGGACACTGAAGCTTTCTTT

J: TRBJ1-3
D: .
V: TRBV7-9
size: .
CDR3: CASSLLNSGNTIYF
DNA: TGTGCCAGCAGCTTATTAAACAGCGGAAACACCATATATTTT

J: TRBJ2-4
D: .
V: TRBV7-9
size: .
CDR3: CASSSGQISYF
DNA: TGTGCCAGCAGCTCAGGACAAATTTCGTACTTC

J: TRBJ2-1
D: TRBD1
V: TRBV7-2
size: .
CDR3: CASRSTGGQGNEQFF
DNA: TGTGCCAGCAGGTCGACAGGGGGTCAGGGCAATGAGCAGTTCTTC

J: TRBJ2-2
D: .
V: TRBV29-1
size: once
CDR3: CSVGQVDNLNTGELFF
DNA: TGCAGCGTTGGGCAGGTTGACAACTTGAACACCGGGGAGCTGTTTTTT

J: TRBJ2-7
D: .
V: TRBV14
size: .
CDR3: CASSQGQNLYEQYF
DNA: TGTGCCAGCAGCCAAGGACAGAATCTCTACGAGCAGTACTTC

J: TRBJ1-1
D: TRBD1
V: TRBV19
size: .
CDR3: CASSPGTGATEAFF
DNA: TGTGCCAGTAGTCCCGGGACAGGGGCCACTGAAGCTTTCTTT

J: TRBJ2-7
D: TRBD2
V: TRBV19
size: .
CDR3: CASSIGPAGANYEQYF
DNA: TGTGCCAGTAGTATAGGCCCAGCGGGAGCGAACTACGAGCAGTACTTC

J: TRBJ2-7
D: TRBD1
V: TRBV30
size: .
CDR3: CAGTTGAVSYEQYF
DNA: TGTGCCGGAACTACAGGGGCGGTCTCCTACGAGCAGTACTTC

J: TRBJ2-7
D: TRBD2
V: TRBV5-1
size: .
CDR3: CASSLGTSVYEQYF
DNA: TGCGCCAGCAGCTTGGGGACTAGCGTCTACGAGCAGTACTTC

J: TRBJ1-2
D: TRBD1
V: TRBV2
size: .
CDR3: CASREGTGGIYGYTF
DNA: TGTGCCAGCAGGGAAGGGACAGGGGGTATCTATGGCTACACCTTC

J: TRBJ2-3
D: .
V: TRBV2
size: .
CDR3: CASSEGHGDTQYF
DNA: TGTGCCAGCAGTGAAGGGCATGGAGATACGCAGTATTTT

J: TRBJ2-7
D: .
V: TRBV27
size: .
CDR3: CASSTRGSPIYEQYF
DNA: TGTGCCAGCAGTACCCGGGGATCACCCATCTACGAGCAGTACTTC

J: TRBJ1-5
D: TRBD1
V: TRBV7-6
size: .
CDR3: CASSQGQGVNQPQHF
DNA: TGTGCCAGCAGCCAGGGACAGGGGGTTAATCAGCCCCAGCATTTT

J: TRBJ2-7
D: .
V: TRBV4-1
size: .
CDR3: CASSQVQGYEQYF
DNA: TGCGCCAGCAGCCAAGTACAGGGCTACGAGCAGTACTTC

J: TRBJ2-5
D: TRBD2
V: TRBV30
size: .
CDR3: CAWSIGLAGAETQYF
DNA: TGTGCCTGGAGTATCGGACTAGCGGGAGCTGAGACCCAGTACTTC

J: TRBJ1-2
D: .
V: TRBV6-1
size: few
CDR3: CASSELRDGYTF
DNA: TGTGCCAGCAGTGAGCTCAGGGATGGCTACACCTTC

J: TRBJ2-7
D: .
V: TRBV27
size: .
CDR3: CASGGTFYEQYF
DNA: TGTGCCAGCGGAGGGACCTTTTACGAGCAGTACTTC

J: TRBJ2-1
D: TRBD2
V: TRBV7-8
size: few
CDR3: CASSPHLTSGDSSYNEQFF
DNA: TGTGCCAGCAGCCCACACCTTACTAGCGGCGATAGCTCCTACAATGAGCAGTTCTTC

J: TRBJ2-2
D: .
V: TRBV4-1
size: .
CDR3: CASSQDEEGNTGELFF
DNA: TGCGCCAGCAGCCAAGATGAAGAGGGGAACACCGGGGAGCTGTTTTTT

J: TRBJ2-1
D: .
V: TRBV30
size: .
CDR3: CASAPQEFYNEQFF
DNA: TGTGCCTCCGCCCCACAGGAATTCTACAATGAGCAGTTCTTC

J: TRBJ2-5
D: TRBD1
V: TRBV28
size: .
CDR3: CAIGGQAEQETQYF
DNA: TGTGCCATTGGGGGACAGGCGGAGCAAGAGACCCAGTACTTC

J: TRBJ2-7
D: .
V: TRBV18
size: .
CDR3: CASSPTIASGRRYEQYF
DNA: TGTGCCAGCTCACCCACAATTGCTAGTGGGAGAAGATACGAGCAGTACTTC

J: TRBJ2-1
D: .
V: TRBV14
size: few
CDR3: CASSSKRVDEQFF
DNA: TGTGCCAGCAGCTCCAAACGGGTGGATGAGCAGTTCTTC

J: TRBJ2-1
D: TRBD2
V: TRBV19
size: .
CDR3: CASSIVGGSSHNEQFF
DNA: TGTGCCAGTAGTATAGTGGGCGGGAGTTCTCACAATGAGCAGTTCTTC

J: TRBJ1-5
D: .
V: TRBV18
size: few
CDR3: CASSFTGLGNQPQHF
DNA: TGTGCCAGCTCCTTTACAGGTCTGGGCAATCAGCCCCAGCATTTT

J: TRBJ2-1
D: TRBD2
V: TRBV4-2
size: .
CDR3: CASSPATSGSIYEQFF
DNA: TGTGCCAGCAGCCCAGCGACTAGCGGGAGTATCTATGAGCAGTTCTTC

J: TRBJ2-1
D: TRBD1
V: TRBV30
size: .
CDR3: CAWSGLRDRGPHEQFF
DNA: TGTGCCTGGAGCGGTTTAAGGGACAGGGGGCCGCATGAGCAGTTCTTC

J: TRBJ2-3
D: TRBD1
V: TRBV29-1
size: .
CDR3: CSVGGGQGWSTDTQYF
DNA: TGCAGCGTTGGGGGTGGACAGGGATGGAGCACAGATACGCAGTATTTT

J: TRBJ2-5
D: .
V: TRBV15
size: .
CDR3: CATSRVPGSTETQYF
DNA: TGTGCCACCAGCAGAGTACCGGGATCCACAGAGACCCAGTACTTC

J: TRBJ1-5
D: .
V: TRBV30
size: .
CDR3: CAWSEGLGQPQHF
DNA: TGTGCCTGGAGTGAGGGGCTCGGTCAGCCCCAGCATTTT

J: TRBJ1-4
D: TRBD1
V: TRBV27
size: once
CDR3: CASSSRQGGSEKLFF
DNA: TGTGCCAGCAGCTCCCGACAGGGGGGAAGTGAAAAACTGTTTTTT

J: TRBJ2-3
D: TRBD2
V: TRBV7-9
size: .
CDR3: CASSLAGIAGGSDTQYF
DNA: TGTGCCAGCAGCTTAGCTGGGATAGCGGGAGGGTCAGATACGCAGTATTTT

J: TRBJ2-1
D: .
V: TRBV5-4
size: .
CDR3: CASSGQFITNEQFF
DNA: TGTGCCAGCAGCGGACAGTTCATAACGAATGAGCAGTTCTTC

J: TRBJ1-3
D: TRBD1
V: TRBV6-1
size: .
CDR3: CASSDRTGVGNTIYF
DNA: TGTGCCAGCAGTGACAGGACAGGGGTTGGAAACACCATATATTTT

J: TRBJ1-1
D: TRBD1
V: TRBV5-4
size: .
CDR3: CASSLPGQGTEAFF
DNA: TGTGCCAGCAGCTTGCCGGGACAGGGAACTGAAGCTTTCTTT

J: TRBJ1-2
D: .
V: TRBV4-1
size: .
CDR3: CASSQAQGSYGYTF
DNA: TGCGCCAGCAGCCAAGCCCAGGGTTCGTATGGCTACACCTTC

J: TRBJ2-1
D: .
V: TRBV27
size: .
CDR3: CASGSREQFF
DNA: TGTGCCAGCGGGAGCAGGGAGCAGTTCTTC

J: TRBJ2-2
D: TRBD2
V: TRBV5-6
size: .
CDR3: CASSLGLAGPTGELFF
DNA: TGTGCCAGCAGCTTAGGTTTAGCGGGACCCACCGGGGAGCTGTTTTTT

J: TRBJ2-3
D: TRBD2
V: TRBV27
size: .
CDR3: CASRSGSGADTQYF
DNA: TGTGCCAGCCGTAGCGGGAGTGGCGCAGATACGCAGTATTTT

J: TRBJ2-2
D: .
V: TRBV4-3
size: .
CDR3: CASSQVMSGELFF
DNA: TGCGCCAGCAGCCAAGTAATGTCCGGGGAGCTGTTTTTT

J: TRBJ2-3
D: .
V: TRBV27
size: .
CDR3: CASSLGVPDTQYF
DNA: TGTGCCAGCAGTTTGGGCGTCCCAGATACGCAGTATTTT

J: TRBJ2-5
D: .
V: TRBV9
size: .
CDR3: CASSVGVEGETQYF
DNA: TGTGCCAGCAGCGTAGGGGTGGAGGGTGAAACCCAGTACTTC

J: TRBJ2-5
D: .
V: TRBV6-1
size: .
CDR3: CASSEVRTIGETQYF
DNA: TGTGCCAGCAGTGAAGTGCGGACAATCGGGGAGACCCAGTACTTC

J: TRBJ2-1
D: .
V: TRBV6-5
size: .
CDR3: CASSYSNAGGNEQFF
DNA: TGTGCCAGCAGTTACTCGAATGCAGGTGGGAATGAGCAGTTCTTC

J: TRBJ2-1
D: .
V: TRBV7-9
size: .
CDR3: CSSSFYGLEQFF
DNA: TGTTCCAGCAGCTTTTACGGACTAGAGCAGTTCTTC

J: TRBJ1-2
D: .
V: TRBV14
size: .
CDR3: CASSQDKLQVYGYTF
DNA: TGTGCCAGCAGCCAAGATAAGCTACAGGTGTATGGCTACACCTTC

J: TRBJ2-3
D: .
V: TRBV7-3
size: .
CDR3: CASSLRLSTDTQYF
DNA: TGTGCCAGCAGCTTAAGGCTTAGCACAGATACGCAGTATTTT

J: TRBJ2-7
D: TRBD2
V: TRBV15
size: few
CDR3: CATSRDDSSGSLYEQYF
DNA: TGTGCCACCAGCAGAGATGATAGTAGCGGGAGTCTATACGAGCAGTACTTC